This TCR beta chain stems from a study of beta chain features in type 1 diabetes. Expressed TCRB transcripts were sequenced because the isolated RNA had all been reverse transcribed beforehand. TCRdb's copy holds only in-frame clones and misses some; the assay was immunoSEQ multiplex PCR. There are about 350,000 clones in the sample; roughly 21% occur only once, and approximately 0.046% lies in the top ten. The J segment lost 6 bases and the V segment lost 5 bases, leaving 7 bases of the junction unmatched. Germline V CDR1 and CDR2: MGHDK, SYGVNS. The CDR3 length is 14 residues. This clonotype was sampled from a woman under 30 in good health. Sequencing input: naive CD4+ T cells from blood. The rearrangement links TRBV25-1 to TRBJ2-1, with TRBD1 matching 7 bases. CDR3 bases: TGTGCCAGCAGTCATCCCGGGACAGCCAATGAGCAGTTCTTC. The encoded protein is CASSHPGTANEQFF. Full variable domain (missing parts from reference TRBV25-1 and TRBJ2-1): EADIYQTPRYLVIGTGKKITLECSQTMGHDKMYWYQQDPGMELHLIHYSYGVNSTEKGDLSSESTVSRIRTEHFPLTLESARPSHTSQYLCASSHPGTANEQFFGPGTRLTVL.